The 19 T cell receptor beta chains presented below share a single source sample, sequenced in a study of blood T cell repertoires in COVID-19. Sequencing was performed with immunoSEQ multiplex PCR; in TCRdb, only in-frame clones are kept and a portion is missing. The data contain about 190,000 clones, approximately 88% of them seen just once; the ten biggest clones take up about 7%. The sample comprised peripheral blood. The receptors derive from a man in his forties with acute or convalescent COVID-19.

V is TRBV6-5 and J is TRBJ2-1, with a weak D call TRBD2 (6 bases). Germline V gives CDR1 MNHEY, CDR2 SVGAGI. Trimming shortened V by 2 bases and J by 0 bases, and 8 bases separated the two germline ends. The CDR3 loop spans 15 amino acids. The CDR3 nucleotides read TGTGCCAGCAGTTACGACGGGAGCTCCTACAATGAGCAGTTCTTC. It specifies CASSYDGSSYNEQFF.

The rearrangement links TRBV6-5 to TRBJ2-2; D may be TRBD2 (6 bases). This CDR3 spans 15 amino acids. The germline V gene encodes CDR1 MNHEY and CDR2 SVGAGI. V was pared by 4 bases and J by 7 bases, with 16 bases between. CDR3 nucleotide sequence: TGTGCCAGCAGTTCGCACCGCGCGGGGAGCGGGGAGCTGTTTTTT. It codes for CASSSHRAGSGELFF.

This clone was observed a single time. The chain has TRBV13 and TRBJ1-1; 9 nucleotides match TRBD1. Germline V CDR1 and CDR2: PRHDT, FYEKMQ (reference sequence). The length of the CDR3 is 13 residues. Trimming cost V 5 bases and J 8 bases; bases outside gene matches: 6. The CDR3 DNA sequence: TGTGCCAGCAGCCCCGGACAGGGGTTCGAAGCTTTCTTT. It codes for CASSPGQGFEAFF. Looking up the rest from reference TRBV13 and TRBJ1-1 gives the full variable domain: AAGVIQSPRHLIKEKRETATLKCYPIPRHDTVYWYQQGPGQDPQFLISFYEKMQSDKGSIPDRFSAQQFSDYHSELNMSSLELGDSALYFCASSPGQGFEAFFGQGTRLTVV.

J is TRBJ2-3 and V is TRBV4-3; 10 bases fit TRBD2. The V and J ends lost 4 bases and 3 bases, in that order; junction bases with no gene match: 7. This CDR3 has 16 amino acids. Looked up from germline, CDR1 is LGHNA and CDR2 is YSLEER. For the CDR3, the DNA is TGCGCCAGCAGCCGTGAAGCACTAGCGGGGACAGATACGCAGTATTTT. Amino acid sequence: CASSREALAGTDTQYF.

V and J are TRBV3-1 (or the pseudogene TRBV3-2) and TRBJ2-1, with 7 bases fitting TRBD2. This CDR3 spans 16 amino acids. V shed 7 bases and J 2 bases; nucleotides not matched to a gene: 11. The germline V gene has CDR1 LGHDT and CDR2 YNNKEL (reference sequence). The CDR3 bases are TGTGCCAGCAACCTCGGGGAGGGGCCCCCCTACAATGAGCAGTTCTTC. Residues: CASNLGEGPPYNEQFF.

V gene TRBV7-2 combines with J gene TRBJ2-3; TRBD2 aligns across 12 bases. Losses at the gene ends were 0 bases for V and 5 bases for J; bases not matched to a gene: 12. Looked up from germline, CDR1 is SGHTA and CDR2 is FQGNSA. This CDR3 spans 19 amino acids. CDR3 protein: CASSLALLAGGRVGDTQYF. CDR3 in DNA: TGTGCCAGCAGCTTAGCGCTTCTAGCGGGGGGGCGAGTTGGAGATACGCAGTATTTT.

The rearrangement joins TRBV11-3 to TRBJ2-1, with D possibly TRBD1 on 6 matching bases. Trimming took off 1 base at V and 7 bases at J, with 14 bases between the two ends. The CDR3 is 15 amino acids. Germline CDR1 is SGHNT and CDR2 is YENEEA. The CDR3 sequence: CASSLVVGASNEQFF. In DNA form, the CDR3 reads TGTGCCAGCAGCTTAGTTGTGGGGGCCTCTAATGAGCAGTTCTTC.

The chain is built from TRBV6-6 and TRBJ1-5; 8 bases match TRBD1. Germline CDR1 reads MNHNY; CDR2 reads SVGAGI (reference sequence). V lost 5 bases, J lost 3 bases, and 6 bases stayed unmatched. The length of the CDR3 is 15 residues. CDR3 protein: CASSPWGQDNQPQHF. For the CDR3, the DNA is TGTGCCAGCAGTCCTTGGGGACAGGACAATCAGCCCCAGCATTTT.

The chain is built from TRBV6-4 and TRBJ2-7; TRBD2 matches 8 bases. Trimming took 6 bases from V and 0 from J; bases not matched to a gene: 10. CDR3 length: 16 amino acids. In germline, CDR1 is MRHNA, CDR2 SNTAGT. The CDR3 is CASRTIVAGSSYEQYF. CDR3 DNA: TGTGCCAGCAGGACAATTGTAGCGGGAAGCTCCTACGAGCAGTACTTC.

The chain links TRBV12-3 or TRBV12-4 to TRBJ1-1, with TRBD1 as a possible D gene (5 bases). The CDR3 is made up of 13 amino acids. Deletions cut 4 bases from V and 12 bases from J, with 18 bases between. The CDR3 DNA is TGTGCCAGCAGTTCCTCAGGGTATGGATTGACTTTCTTT. Residues: CASSSSGYGLTFF.

The chain recombines TRBV6-5 with TRBJ2-7, with 9 bases identical to TRBD1. With 5 bases clipped from V and 5 bases from J, the junction kept 7 bases outside the gene matches. CDR3 length: 14 residues. Per germline, CDR1 MNHEY and CDR2 SVGAGI. In nucleotides, the CDR3 is TGTGCCAGCAGTAATCCGGGACAGGGTAACGAGCAGTACTTC. This encodes CASSNPGQGNEQYF.

The J gene is TRBJ1-2, the V gene TRBV6-5, with D possibly matching TRBD1 (6 bases). CDR3 size: 14 residues. Trimming took 0 bases from V and 4 from J, leaving 9 bases between them. The germline V gene has CDR1 MNHEY and CDR2 SVGAGI. In nucleotides, the CDR3 is TGTGCCAGCAGTTACTCGGGGACATCCTATGGCTACACCTTC. As protein: CASSYSGTSYGYTF.

The chain couples TRBV10-3 to TRBJ2-7; no firm D call. The CDR3 is 11 amino acids. The V end was cut by 3 bases, the J end by 5 bases, with 5 bases between. The germline V gene encodes CDR1 ENHRY and CDR2 SYGVKD. CDR3 bases: TGTGCCATCAGTGATGGCCACGAGCAGTACTTC. This codes for CAISDGHEQYF.

The chain joins TRBV3-1 (or the pseudogene TRBV3-2) to TRBJ2-5; 8 bases are shared with TRBD1. V shed 7 bases and J 14 bases; nucleotides not matched to a gene: 12. The CDR3 loop spans 12 amino acids. The germline gives CDR1 LGHDT, CDR2 YNNKEL (reference sequence). CDR3 DNA sequence: TGTGCCAGCACCGACTTAGGGACAGGCTCATACTTC. This gives the protein CASTDLGTGSYF.

The CDR3 DNA sequence: TGTGCCAGCAGTATCCCCATTGGGCGCCATTCACCCCTCCACTTT. This sequence encodes CASSIPIGRHSPLHF. The chain uses TRBV7-2 and TRBJ1-6; D gene ambiguous. CDR3 length: 15 amino acids. Per germline, CDR1 SGHTA and CDR2 FQGNSA. V lost 6 bases to trimming and J lost 8 bases, with 17 bases between them.

The chain employs TRBV24-1 and TRBJ2-2, with 10 bases aligning to TRBD1. Trimming took 3 bases from V and 0 from J; bases not matched to a gene: 3. Germline lookup yields CDR1 KGHDR and CDR2 SFDVKD. The CDR3 has 17 residues. This CDR3 reads CATSDRTGGPNTGELFF. The CDR3 DNA sequence: TGTGCCACCAGTGATCGGACAGGGGGACCGAACACCGGGGAGCTGTTTTTT.

The rearrangement uses TRBV29-1 and TRBJ2-2; 10 nucleotides agree with TRBD1. Germline V CDR1 and CDR2: SQVTM, ANQGSEA. The CDR3 spans 14 residues. V shed 5 bases and J 6 bases; nucleotides not matched to a gene: 6. CDR3 amino acids: CSVFWTGGAGELFF. Here the CDR3 DNA reads TGCAGCGTTTTTTGGACAGGGGGGGCCGGGGAGCTGTTTTTT.

CDR3 sequence: CASSAPPGQGAGANVLTF. CDR3 DNA: TGTGCCAGTAGTGCCCCTCCGGGACAGGGGGCTGGGGCCAACGTCCTGACTTTC. The chain has TRBV19 and TRBJ2-6; 11 nucleotides match TRBD1. Germline V CDR1 and CDR2: LNHDA, SQIVND (reference sequence). The CDR3 extends over 18 amino acids. J lost 2 bases, V lost 5 bases, and 8 bases had no gene match.

V is TRBV19 and J is TRBJ2-5, with 8 bases fitting TRBD2. The CDR3 spans 14 residues. Trimming removed 1 base from V and 10 bases from J; junction bases left unmatched: 8. Germline loops: CDR1 LNHDA, CDR2 SQIVND (reference sequence). The CDR3 spells CASSIGAGALGQYF. DNA for the CDR3: TGTGCCAGTAGTATAGGAGCGGGGGCCCTTGGCCAGTACTTC.